This is a list of T cell receptor beta chains from one sample in a study of blood T cell repertoires in COVID-19. Clones were sequenced by immunoSEQ multiplex PCR, and TCRdb holds only the in-frame ones, with some missing. The sample has about 270,000 clones; 88% are singletons. The sample consisted of PBMCs or T cells enriched from blood (not recorded which). The receptors were sampled from a woman between 50 and 59 years old who had recovered from COVID-19. Each CDR3 is given with its conserved first and last residue. The order of the fields is J gene, V gene, D gene, clone size, CDR3 DNA, CDR3 protein. The D gene is left open where the match is weak. Only part of the rows carry a size: once, few, many, or a class if the clone is expanded.

TRBJ2-1,TRBV6-2/TRBV6-3,-,-,TGTGCCAGCAGTTACTCGTCAACGGGCAGGGTTGATAATGAGCAGTTCTTC,CASSYSSTGRVDNEQFF
TRBJ2-2,TRBV7-8,TRBD2,-,TGTGCCAGCAGCTACGGGGGGTCTCCCCGTTACACCGGGGAGCTGTTTTTT,CASSYGGSPRYTGELFF
TRBJ2-2,TRBV3-1/TRBV3-2,TRBD2,-,TGTGCCAGCCGCCTAGCGGGAGGTCCCGGGGAGCTGTTTTTT,CASRLAGGPGELFF
TRBJ1-2,TRBV7-9,-,-,TGTGCCAGCAGGGGAACAGGAGTCTATGGCTACACCTTC,CASRGTGVYGYTF
TRBJ2-5,TRBV5-4,-,-,TGTGCCAGCAGCTTGATTACAGGGTTGGAGACCCAGTACTTC,CASSLITGLETQYF
TRBJ1-6,TRBV28,TRBD1,-,TGTGCCAGCAGTCCCCGGACAGGGACTCCCTATAATTCACCCCTCCACTTT,CASSPRTGTPYNSPLHF
TRBJ2-7,TRBV12-5,TRBD1,-,TGTGCTAGTTCTTCGGACAGGGACGAGCAGTACTTC,CASSSDRDEQYF
TRBJ1-3,TRBV20-1,TRBD1,-,TGCAGTGCTAGTCGAAACACAGGGGCTGGAAACACCATATATTTT,CSASRNTGAGNTIYF
TRBJ2-7,TRBV29-1,TRBD1,-,TGCAGCGTAGAGACAGGGGCCACCCGGGAGCAGTACTTC,CSVETGATREQYF
TRBJ1-2,TRBV29-1,TRBD1,-,TGCAGCGTTGCATCCGGGCTCGGACAGGCTAACTATGGCTACACCTTC,CSVASGLGQANYGYTF
TRBJ2-1,TRBV12-2,-,-,TGTGCAAGTCGTTCCCTCAGACTAGCGGCTATAAAGGCGTGGGCGGCGGATGAGCAGTTCTTC,CASRSLRLAAIKAWAADEQFF
TRBJ2-7,TRBV27,-,once,TGTGCCAGCAGTTTAGTAACAGGCCACGAGCAGTACTTC,CASSLVTGHEQYF
TRBJ2-1,TRBV3-1/TRBV3-2,TRBD2,-,TGTGCCAGCAGCCGCCCGCTACTAGCGGGAGGCCCCTCATACAATGAGCAGTTCTTC,CASSRPLLAGGPSYNEQFF
TRBJ1-2,TRBV7-9,TRBD1,-,TGTGCCAGCAGTCAGGCGGGGACAGAGGTGTATACCTTC,CASSQAGTEVYTF
TRBJ2-7,TRBV6-5,-,few,TGTGCCAGCAGTTTTCGGGGGGCCGCGCCCGGGGAGCAGTACTTC,CASSFRGAAPGEQYF
TRBJ1-2,TRBV29-1,-,-,TGCAGCGTCGCAAGGAGGGACCGCTACTATGGCTACACCTTC,CSVARRDRYYGYTF
TRBJ1-5,TRBV18,TRBD1,few,TGTGCCAGCTCTATCGGGACAGGGTATTTGCCCCAGCATTTT,CASSIGTGYLPQHF
TRBJ1-1,TRBV19,-,-,TGTGCCAGTAGTAAACAACTGAACACTGAAGCTTTCTTT,CASSKQLNTEAFF
TRBJ2-6,TRBV6-5,-,once,TGTGCCAGCAGTTATAGTATCTCTGGGGCCAACGTCCTGACTTTC,CASSYSISGANVLTF
TRBJ1-5,TRBV7-9,-,-,TGTGCCAGCAGCTTAGGTTCAAGCAACAATCAGCCCCAGCATTTT,CASSLGSSNNQPQHF
TRBJ1-2,TRBV18,TRBD1,-,TGTGCCAGCTCACCAAGGGACAGGGGCGATGGCTACACCTTC,CASSPRDRGDGYTF
TRBJ2-1,TRBV7-9,TRBD1,-,TGTGCCAGCACCCTCGCAAGGACAGGGATCAATGAGCAGTTCTTC,CASTLARTGINEQFF
TRBJ2-7,TRBV2,TRBD1,-,TGTGCCAGCAGTGAGGACAGGGGCGGCTACGAGCAGTACTTC,CASSEDRGGYEQYF
TRBJ2-1,TRBV7-3,TRBD2,-,TGTGCCAGCAGCTCGGGACTAGCGGGGACCGAGCAGTTCTTC,CASSSGLAGTEQFF
TRBJ2-1,TRBV11-1,TRBD1,-,TGTGCCAGCAGCCCGAACTGGACCCCATCAGGGGGTGAGCAGTTCTTC,CASSPNWTPSGGEQFF
TRBJ2-3,TRBV29-1,-,once,TGCAGCGTTGAATGGGCAGGGAAGCCTGATTATACGCAGTATTTT,CSVEWAGKPDYTQYF
TRBJ2-7,TRBV4-3,-,-,TGCGCCAGCAGCCAAGGGACAGACCTCTACGAGCAGTACTTC,CASSQGTDLYEQYF
TRBJ1-2,TRBV5-4,-,-,TGTGCCAGCAGCCCAAGGACAGAACGAGGTCGTGGCTACACCTTC,CASSPRTERGRGYTF
TRBJ1-1,TRBV6-5,TRBD1,once,TGTGCCAGCAGCCGAGGGGGCAGCACTGAAGCTTTCTTT,CASSRGGSTEAFF
TRBJ2-3,TRBV27,TRBD2,-,TGTGCCAGCAGGAAACTAGCGGGGTGGCGAGATACGCAGTATTTT,CASRKLAGWRDTQYF
TRBJ2-5,TRBV18,TRBD2,-,TGTGCCAGCTCACCCCGCCGGGGGGGGGAGACCCAGTACTTC,CASSPRRGGETQYF
TRBJ1-5,TRBV19,-,-,TGTTCTTCCTCCGGGACAAATAGCAATCAGCCCCAGCATTTT,CSSSGTNSNQPQHF
TRBJ2-7,TRBV29-1,-,-,TGCAGCGTCGAGATACTAGGCTCCTACGAGCAGTACTTC,CSVEILGSYEQYF
TRBJ2-2,TRBV7-2,TRBD1,few,TGTGCCAGCAGCTGGGACAGGGTGGGTACCGGGGAGCTGTTTTTT,CASSWDRVGTGELFF
TRBJ1-5,TRBV2,-,few,TGTGCCAGCGTACGGGATTTCAATCAGCCCCAGCATTTT,CASVRDFNQPQHF
TRBJ2-1,TRBV4-3,TRBD2,-,TGCGCCAGCAGATGGACTAGCGGGAACGGGGAGCAGTTCTTC,CASRWTSGNGEQFF
TRBJ2-5,TRBV7-9,-,-,TGTGCCAGCAGCTCCCTGTACCAAGAGACCCAGTACTTC,CASSSLYQETQYF
TRBJ1-1,TRBV2,-,-,TGTGCCAGCAGTGCACAGGTGAACACTGAAGCTTTCTTT,CASSAQVNTEAFF
TRBJ1-2,TRBV18,-,-,TGTGCCAGCTCACCAACCCTGGAGGGCCGGGACTATGGCTACACCTTC,CASSPTLEGRDYGYTF
TRBJ1-2,TRBV29-1,-,-,TGCAGCGTTGATATCGGGGGGTATGGCTACACCTTC,CSVDIGGYGYTF
TRBJ2-3,TRBV7-3,-,-,TGTGCCAGCAGCTCGAGCGGACGTTCATCAGATACGCAGTATTTT,CASSSSGRSSDTQYF
TRBJ2-7,TRBV2,TRBD2,-,TGTGCCAGCAGCAGACTAGCGGATCTCTACGAGCAGTACTTC,CASSRLADLYEQYF
TRBJ2-7,TRBV28,-,-,TGTGCCAGCACTGACAGCTCCTACGAGCAGTACTTC,CASTDSSYEQYF
TRBJ2-1,TRBV7-9,-,-,TGTGCCAGCAGCTTAGGCGGAGGGGGCCTGTACAATGAGCAGTTCTTC,CASSLGGGGLYNEQFF
TRBJ2-3,TRBV5-1,TRBD2,-,TGCGCCAGCAGCCTCGGCGGGAGGGCTACTAGCACAGATACGCAGTATTTT,CASSLGGRATSTDTQYF
TRBJ1-1,TRBV9,-,-,TGTGCCAGCAGCGTAGGGGGCTGGGACACTGAAGCTTTCTTT,CASSVGGWDTEAFF
TRBJ2-7,TRBV30,TRBD1,-,TGTGCCTGGGGCGGTGGGGACAGCGTTAACTACGAGCAGTACTTC,CAWGGGDSVNYEQYF
TRBJ2-7,TRBV27,TRBD1,-,TGTGCCAGCAGCCAGACAGGGCCCCACGAGCAGTACTTC,CASSQTGPHEQYF
TRBJ1-6,TRBV28,-,-,TGTGCCAGCAGTTTTGGGACCGTTAGGGGAGGGAATTCACCCCTCCACTTT,CASSFGTVRGGNSPLHF
TRBJ2-7,TRBV3-1/TRBV3-2,TRBD2,once,TGTGCCAGCAGCCCCCGGACTAGCGGGATCTACGAGCAGTACTTC,CASSPRTSGIYEQYF
TRBJ2-5,TRBV4-3,-,-,TGCGCCAGCAGCCAAGATTTATTCGCGGGAATGCTAGGGGAGACCCAGTACTTC,CASSQDLFAGMLGETQYF
TRBJ2-2,TRBV6-2/TRBV6-3,TRBD1,-,TGTGCCAGCAGTGGCCACTCGGGACAGGGTATGGCCGGGGAGCTGTTTTTT,CASSGHSGQGMAGELFF
TRBJ1-4,TRBV5-1,-,-,TGCGCCAGCAGCCAAACCGGAGGTGGGAATGAAAAACTGTTTTTT,CASSQTGGGNEKLFF